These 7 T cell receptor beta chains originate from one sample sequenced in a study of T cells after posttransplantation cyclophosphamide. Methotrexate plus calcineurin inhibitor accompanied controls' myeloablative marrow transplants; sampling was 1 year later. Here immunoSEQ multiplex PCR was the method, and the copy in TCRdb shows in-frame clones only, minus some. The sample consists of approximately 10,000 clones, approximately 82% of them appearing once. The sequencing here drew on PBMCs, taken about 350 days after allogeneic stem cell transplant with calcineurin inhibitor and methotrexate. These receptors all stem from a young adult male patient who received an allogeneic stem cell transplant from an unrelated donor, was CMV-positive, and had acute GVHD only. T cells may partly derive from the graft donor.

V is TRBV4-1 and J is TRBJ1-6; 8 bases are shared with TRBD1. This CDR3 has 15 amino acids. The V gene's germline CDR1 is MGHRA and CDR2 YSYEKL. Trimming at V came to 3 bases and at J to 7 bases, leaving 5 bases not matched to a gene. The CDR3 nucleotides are TGCGCCAGCAGCCAGGACAGGGCTCGGAATTCACCCCTCCACTTT. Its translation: CASSQDRARNSPLHF.

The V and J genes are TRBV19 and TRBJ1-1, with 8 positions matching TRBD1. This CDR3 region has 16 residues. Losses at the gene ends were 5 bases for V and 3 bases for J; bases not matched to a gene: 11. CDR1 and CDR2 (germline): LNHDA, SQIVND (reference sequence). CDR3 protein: CASSARFSTGDTEAFF. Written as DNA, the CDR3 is TGTGCCAGTAGTGCCCGCTTCTCGACAGGGGACACTGAAGCTTTCTTT.

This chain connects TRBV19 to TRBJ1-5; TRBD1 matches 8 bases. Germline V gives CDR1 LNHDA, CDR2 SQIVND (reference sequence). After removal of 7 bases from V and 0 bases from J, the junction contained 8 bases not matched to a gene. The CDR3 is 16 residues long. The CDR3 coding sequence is TGTGCCAGTAAACGAGGGACAGGAGATAGCAATCAGCCCCAGCATTTT. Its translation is CASKRGTGDSNQPQHF.

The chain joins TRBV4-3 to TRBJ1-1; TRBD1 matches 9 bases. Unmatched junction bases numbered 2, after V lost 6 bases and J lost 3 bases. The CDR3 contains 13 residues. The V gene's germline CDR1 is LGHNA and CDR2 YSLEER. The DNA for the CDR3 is TGCGCCAGCAGGGGACAGGGACACACTGAAGCTTTCTTT. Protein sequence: CASRGQGHTEAFF.

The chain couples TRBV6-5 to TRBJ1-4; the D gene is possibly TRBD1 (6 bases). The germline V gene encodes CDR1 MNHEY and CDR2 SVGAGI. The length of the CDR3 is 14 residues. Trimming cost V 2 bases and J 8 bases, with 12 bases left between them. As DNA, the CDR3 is TGTGCCAGCAGTTACGGCAGGGGTAGGGAAAAACTGTTTTTT. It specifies CASSYGRGREKLFF.

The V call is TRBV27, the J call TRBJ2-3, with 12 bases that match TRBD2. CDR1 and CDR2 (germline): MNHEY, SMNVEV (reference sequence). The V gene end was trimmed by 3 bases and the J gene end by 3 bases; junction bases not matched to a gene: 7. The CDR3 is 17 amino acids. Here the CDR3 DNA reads TGTGCCAGCAGTTTCGTACGACTAGCGGGAGCAACAGATACGCAGTATTTT. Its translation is CASSFVRLAGATDTQYF.

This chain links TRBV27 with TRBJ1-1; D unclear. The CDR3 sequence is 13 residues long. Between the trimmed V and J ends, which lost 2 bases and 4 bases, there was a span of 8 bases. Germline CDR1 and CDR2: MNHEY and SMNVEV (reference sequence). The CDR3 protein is CASSLRGLTEAFF. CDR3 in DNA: TGTGCCAGCAGTTTACGAGGGCTCACTGAAGCTTTCTTT.